This T cell receptor beta chain was observed in a study of PD-1 blockade in mismatch repair-deficient tumors. Study results and limitations: After pembrolizumab, tumor-resident clones rose rapidly, then generally contracted before radiologic responses.

The TCR-sequenced patients were a few responders to pembrolizumab. The CDR3 runs to 12 residues. V lost 2 bases and J lost 9, with 8 bases in between. CDR1 and CDR2 from the germline V gene are SGHNT and YENEEA. Clones were read by immunoSEQ multiplex PCR, and TCRdb kept only the in-frame ones, dropping some. The sample records roughly 120,000 clones, 65% to 80% being singletons. Comment on this clone: Antigen specificity is unknown.

The chain employs TRBV11-3 and TRBJ2-1, with TRBD2 as a possible D gene (6 bases). This sequence originates from an adult with mismatch repair-deficient cancer. Here the sequenced sample was peripheral blood, taken more than 58 weeks after starting pembrolizumab. This chain's CDR3 is CASSLTRGEQFF. Here the CDR3 DNA reads TGTGCCAGCAGCTTAACGCGGGGTGAGCAGTTCTTC. Based on the CDR3 plus reference TRBV11-3 and TRBJ2-1, the full variable domain is EAGVVQSPRYKIIEKKQPVAFWCNPISGHNTLYWYLQNLGQGPELLIRYENEEAVDDSQLPKDRFSAERLKGVDSTLKIQPAELGDSAVYLCASSLTRGEQFFGPGTRLTVL.